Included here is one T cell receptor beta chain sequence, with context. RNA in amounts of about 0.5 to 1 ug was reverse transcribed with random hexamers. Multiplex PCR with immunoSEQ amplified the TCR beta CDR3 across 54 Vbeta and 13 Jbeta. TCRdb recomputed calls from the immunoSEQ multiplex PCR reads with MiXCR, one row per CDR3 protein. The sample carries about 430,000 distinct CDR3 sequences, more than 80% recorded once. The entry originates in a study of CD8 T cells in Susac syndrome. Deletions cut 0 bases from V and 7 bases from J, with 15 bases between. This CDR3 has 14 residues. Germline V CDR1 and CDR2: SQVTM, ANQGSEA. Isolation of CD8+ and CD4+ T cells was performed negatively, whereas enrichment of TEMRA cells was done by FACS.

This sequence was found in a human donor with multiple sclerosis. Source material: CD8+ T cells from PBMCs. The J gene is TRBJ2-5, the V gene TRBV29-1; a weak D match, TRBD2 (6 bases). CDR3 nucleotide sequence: TGCAGCGTTGAAGAACACCGGGAGCCCAGGACCCAGTACTTC. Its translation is CSVEEHREPRTQYF.